This passage covers 10 T cell receptor beta chains from one sample sequenced in a study of PD-L1 blockade in urothelial cancer. Noted time point: pretreatment peripheral blood. Profiling relied on immunoSEQ multiplex PCR, and the TCRdb table lists in-frame clones only, not all of them. The repertoire holds 40,000 to 50,000 clones, with about 81% as singletons. The sample here was PBMCs, taken around atezolizumab (anti-PD-L1) treatment. The receptors stem from a man in his 70s with urothelial cancer.

The gene calls are TRBV7-9 and TRBJ2-2, with D maybe TRBD2 (5 bases). V was pared by 2 bases and J by 2 bases, with 6 bases between. This CDR3 is 14 amino acids long. Germline values: CDR1 SEHNR, CDR2 FQNEAQ (reference sequence). The CDR3 reads CASSLRGNTGELFF. The CDR3 DNA reads TGTGCCAGCAGCTTACGGGGTAACACCGGGGAGCTGTTTTTT.

Only a few counts were recorded for this clone. The chain employs TRBV2 and TRBJ2-1; D is perhaps TRBD2 (6 bases). This CDR3 is 13 amino acids long. CDR1 is SNHLY, CDR2 FYNNEI, per germline. V was pared by 10 bases and J by 8 bases, with 18 bases between. In DNA, the CDR3 is TGTGCCACCACCGGACAAGCTAGCGATGAGCAGTTCTTC. It is translated as CATTGQASDEQFF.

J is TRBJ2-3 and V is TRBV10-3, with TRBD1 identical over 12 bases. CDR3 size: 14 residues. J was trimmed by 3 bases and V by 6 bases; bases with no gene match: 1. Germline CDR1 and CDR2: ENHRY and SYGVKD. In DNA, the CDR3 is TGTGCCATCAGGGGACAGGGGGCGACAGATACGCAGTATTTT. Its protein product is CAIRGQGATDTQYF.

The chain employs TRBV5-1 and TRBJ2-2; weak D call: TRBD1 (6 bases). Trimming cost V 2 bases and J 1 base, with 9 bases left between them. Germline V lookup: CDR1 SGHRS, CDR2 YFSETQ. There are 15 residues in the CDR3. This CDR3 is CASSFRTENTGELFF. The CDR3 DNA reads as TGCGCCAGCAGCTTCAGGACAGAGAACACCGGGGAGCTGTTTTTT.

This chain uses TRBV19 with TRBJ1-1; 8 positions match TRBD1. J was trimmed by 0 bases and V by 11 bases; bases with no gene match: 5. The germline V gene has CDR1 LNHDA and CDR2 SQIVND (reference sequence). The length of the CDR3 is 13 residues. Here the CDR3 DNA reads TGTGCCGTCGAGGACAGGGTGAACACTGAAGCTTTCTTT. It translates to CAVEDRVNTEAFF.

The rearrangement uses TRBV28 and TRBJ2-6, with TRBD1 matching 8 bases. The trim removed 5 bases at V and 4 bases at J, leaving 4 bases unmatched. The CDR3 consists of 15 residues. Germline V CDR1 and CDR2: MDHEN, SYDVKM. The CDR3 nucleotides read TGTGCCAGCAGTGCGACAGGGGTCGGGGCCAACGTCCTGACTTTC. Its protein is CASSATGVGANVLTF. Looking up the rest from reference TRBV28 and TRBJ2-6 gives the full variable domain: DVKVTQSSRYLVKRTGEKVFLECVQDMDHENMFWYRQDPGLGLRLIYFSYDVKMKEKGDIPEGYSVSREKKERFSLILESASTNQTSMYLCASSATGVGANVLTFGAGSRLTVL.

The rearrangement joins TRBV6-6 to TRBJ1-2; TRBD1 matches at 8 bases. Per the germline V gene, CDR1 is MNHNY and CDR2 is SVGAGI (reference sequence). V was pared by 6 bases and J by 2 bases, with 5 bases of the junction left unmatched. This CDR3 comprises 14 residues. CDR3 in amino acids: CASSPQGANYGYTF. The CDR3 DNA reads as TGTGCCAGCAGCCCCCAGGGGGCGAACTATGGCTACACCTTC.

The rearrangement links TRBV27 to TRBJ1-6; D possibly corresponds to TRBD1 (5 bases). The CDR3 extends over 16 amino acids. Germline loops: CDR1 MNHEY, CDR2 SMNVEV (reference sequence). V lost 5 bases to trimming and J lost 7 bases, with 18 bases between them. The DNA of the CDR3 is TGTGCCAGCAGTCTCCTTGGGTCAGGGCCGAATTCACCCCTCCACTTT. Protein product: CASSLLGSGPNSPLHF.

V gene TRBV2 combines with J gene TRBJ1-1; weak D call: TRBD1 (6 bases). V shed 4 bases and J shed 0 bases, with 6 bases lying between them. Germline values: CDR1 SNHLY, CDR2 FYNNEI. The CDR3 loop spans 13 amino acids. CDR3 protein: CASSGQVNTEAFF. Written as DNA, the CDR3 is TGTGCCAGCAGTGGACAGGTGAACACTGAAGCTTTCTTT.

This rearrangement joins TRBV5-1 to TRBJ2-1, with 9 positions matching TRBD2. Germline lookup yields CDR1 SGHRS and CDR2 YFSETQ. Losses at the gene ends were 4 bases for V and 0 bases for J; bases not matched to a gene: 5. This CDR3 comprises 16 residues. The CDR3 loop reads CASSTLAGSSYNEQFF. Written as DNA, the CDR3 is TGCGCCAGCAGCACTCTAGCGGGGAGCTCCTACAATGAGCAGTTCTTC.